This TCR beta chain was captured by sequencing in a study of CD4+ T cells in melanoma. General study results and limits: A reported correlation linked neoantigen-specific CD4+ T cells to CD8+, macrophage and B cell function. Diverse differentiation states were reported for melanoma neoantigen-specific CD4+ T cells.

Germline-derived CDR1 and CDR2 are LNHNV and YYDKDF (reference sequence). With 0 bases removed from V and 1 base from J, the gap between germline ends came to 6 bases. The CDR3 has 15 residues. As for this clone: Its target is unknown.

The table came from immunoSEQ multiplex PCR; TCRdb's copy has only in-frame clones and leaves some out. The repertoire holds several thousand clones, with more than 65% as singletons. This chain connects TRBV15 to TRBJ2-2; D gene ambiguous. The sequencing input was cells from a culture (not recorded whether cultured in vitro). The receptor was isolated from a human donor with melanoma. CDR3 residues: CATSRDGLNTGELFF. CDR3 bases: TGTGCCACCAGCAGAGACGGATTGAACACCGGGGAGCTGTTTTTT.